The sequence of this TCR beta chain was determined in a study of Ad26.COV2.S vaccination and SARS-CoV-2 variants. Study-level points and caveats: The analyses of TCR breadth and depth may have understated the size of total T cell responses. It was vaccine recipients, not placebo recipients, who had the higher spike-specific TCR breadth.

The treatment is: some 20 received Ad26.COV2.S at low or high dose, single or two shots; roughly five received placebo; per-sample allocation not given. Samples were taken on day 63 after the first vaccine or placebo injection. Wuhan-strain SARS-CoV-2 spike was expressed by the Ad26 vector that made up the vaccine. In regard to this clone: Its cognate antigen is unknown.

The repertoire was sequenced with immunoSEQ multiplex PCR; TCRdb's copy has only in-frame clones and lacks some. The data contain roughly 390,000 clones, about 88% of them singletons. The CDR3 loop spans 14 amino acids. Germline V gene lookup returns CDR1 SNHLY and CDR2 FYNNEI. J lost 4 bases, V lost 5 bases, and 4 bases had no gene match. The chain is built from TRBV2 and TRBJ2-1; 8 nucleotides match TRBD1. The clonotype originates from a person between 18 and 59 years old who received the Ad26.COV2.S COVID-19 vaccine or a placebo. Material: peripheral blood, obtained in a trial of Ad26.COV2.S vaccine versus placebo. The CDR3 sequence is CASSLQGEYNEQFF. CDR3 DNA sequence: TGTGCCAGCAGTTTACAGGGGGAATACAATGAGCAGTTCTTC.